This passage covers 21 T cell receptor beta chains from one sample sequenced in a study of blood T cell repertoires in COVID-19 (TCRdb year 2020). The library relied on the immunoSEQ multiplex PCR assay. In its TCRdb copy, this immuneACCESS table keeps in-frame sequences only and misses some clones. Where compared with another copy, unresolved V genes explain less than half of these, and the others have no known cause. A total of a few hundred thousand clones appear in this sample, around four fifths of them only once. Less than 6% of the sample is in the top ten clones. Sequenced material: peripheral blood. The receptors stem from a woman in her sixties or seventies with COVID-19, enrolled during active disease.

The V gene is TRBV6-6, the J gene TRBJ2-5; maybe TRBD1 (6 bases). The CDR3 sequence is 14 residues long. Germline V CDR1 and CDR2: MNHNY, SVGAGI (reference sequence). Trimming removed 6 bases from V and 1 base from J, with 12 bases in between. The CDR3 DNA is TGTGCCAGCAGGCAGACAGGACCCCAAGAGACCCAGTACTTC. Its translation is CASRQTGPQETQYF.

This clone was recorded once. The rearrangement links TRBV10-3 to TRBJ1-2; TRBD1 aligns across 8 bases. CDR3 length: 14 amino acids. Trimming at V came to 3 bases and at J to 8 bases, leaving 8 bases not matched to a gene. CDR1 and CDR2 (germline): ENHRY, SYGVKD. The CDR3 DNA reads as TGTGCCATCAGTGATACGACAGGGGCAGGGGGCTACACCTTC. Translation: CAISDTTGAGGYTF.

The J gene is TRBJ1-2, the V gene TRBV6-2 or TRBV6-3; no definite D call. The CDR3 contains 13 residues. Trimming pared 7 bases from V and 2 bases from J, leaving 11 bases between. Germline V gene sequence: CDR1 MNHEY, CDR2 SVGEGT. In DNA, the CDR3 is TGTGCCAGCACCCCGAACTACAACTATGGCTACACCTTC. Its translation is CASTPNYNYGYTF.

The V and J genes are TRBV21-1 and TRBJ2-5; the D segment call TRBD2 is taken from the table without a DNA check. TRBV21-1 is listed as a pseudogene. This CDR3 is built from 19 residues. The CDR3 here is CAGGSGCRDRPQLGETQYF. As DNA, the CDR3 is TGTGCGGGGGGGAGTGGATGCCGCGATCGTCCTCAGTTAGGGGAGACCCAGTACTTC.

The sample holds a few counts of this clone. The chain links TRBV27 to TRBJ1-5, with D hard to call. Germline values: CDR1 MNHEY, CDR2 SMNVEV (reference sequence). V shed 5 bases and J shed 0 bases, with 11 bases lying between them. This CDR3 spans 15 amino acids. CDR3 residues: CASSTSGVSNQPQHF. DNA for the CDR3: TGTGCCAGCAGTACATCCGGGGTTAGCAATCAGCCCCAGCATTTT.

The chain carries TRBV18 and TRBJ2-7; possible D gene TRBD2, 5 bases. This CDR3 is 14 amino acids long. With 3 bases removed from V and 1 base from J, the gap between germline ends came to 10 bases. The germline gives CDR1 KGHSH, CDR2 LQKENI. CDR3 nucleotide sequence: TGTGCCAGCTCACCCTTACGAGGGTCCTACGAGCAGTACTTC. Translating it yields CASSPLRGSYEQYF. The entire variable domain, with the rest obtained from reference TRBV18 and TRBJ2-7, is as follows: NAGVMQNPRHLVRRRGQEARLRCSPMKGHSHVYWYRQLPEEGLKFMVYLQKENIIDESGMPKERFSAEFPKEGPSILRIQQVVRGDSAAYFCASSPLRGSYEQYFGPGTRLTVT.

This clone was picked up one time. This chain links TRBV6-5 with TRBJ2-5; perhaps TRBD1 as D (5 bases). Germline assignment: CDR1 MNHEY and CDR2 SVGAGI. Between the trimmed V and J ends, which lost 0 bases and 2 bases, there was a span of 10 bases. The CDR3 loop spans 15 amino acids. This CDR3 reads CASSYSGTGQETQYF. The CDR3 coding sequence is TGTGCCAGCAGTTACTCGGGTACAGGTCAAGAGACCCAGTACTTC.

This clone has a handful of counts. The chain recombines TRBV10-3 with TRBJ2-3, with 9 bases matching TRBD1. The CDR3 covers 15 residues. The V segment lost 3 bases and the J segment 4 bases; nucleotides outside the gene matches: 5. Germline V gene lookup returns CDR1 ENHRY and CDR2 SYGVKD. CDR3 DNA: TGTGCCATCAGTGAAACGACAGGGGGTTCAGATACGCAGTATTTT. Its translation is CAISETTGGSDTQYF.

This clone was observed a few times. The chain links TRBV6-5 to TRBJ1-6; D not certain. Germline V gives CDR1 MNHEY, CDR2 SVGAGI. The CDR3 contains 15 residues. Trimming shortened V by 5 bases and J by 7 bases, and 15 bases separated the two germline ends. The CDR3 coding sequence is TGTGCCAGCAGTAAGGAGGCGGCCCAGAATTCACCCCTCCACTTT. It translates to CASSKEAAQNSPLHF.

This clone was picked up a small number of times. This rearrangement joins TRBV28 to TRBJ2-3, with TRBD1 identical over 7 bases. CDR1 and CDR2 (germline): MDHEN, SYDVKM. V lost 5 bases, J lost 3 bases, and 5 bases stayed unmatched. CDR3 length equals 14 residues. The CDR3 reads CASSRDRVTDTQYF. The CDR3 DNA sequence: TGTGCCAGCAGTAGGGACAGAGTAACAGATACGCAGTATTTT.

The chain couples TRBV5-4 to TRBJ1-1; 9 bases align to TRBD1. Germline V gives CDR1 SGHNT, CDR2 YYREEE (reference sequence). CDR3 length: 16 amino acids. V shed 4 bases and J 2 bases; nucleotides not matched to a gene: 9. CDR3 protein: CASSPGTGKLNTEAFF. The CDR3 coding sequence is TGTGCCAGCAGCCCCGGGACAGGGAAACTAAACACTGAAGCTTTCTTT. The whole variable domain, remainder taken from reference TRBV5-4 and TRBJ1-1, is ETGVTQSPTHLIKTRGQQVTLRCSSQSGHNTVSWYQQALGQGPQFIFQYYREEENGRGNFPPRFSGLQFPNYSSELNVNALELDDSALYLCASSPGTGKLNTEAFFGQGTRLTVV.

This rearrangement joins TRBV5-4 to TRBJ1-4, with 10 bases matching TRBD1. Per the germline V gene, CDR1 is SGHNT and CDR2 is YYREEE (reference sequence). V was clipped by 4 bases and J by 8 bases; unmatched bases: 5. The CDR3 has 14 residues. CDR3 in amino acids: CASSPTGGDEKLFF. The DNA for the CDR3 is TGTGCCAGCAGCCCGACAGGGGGCGACGAAAAACTGTTTTTT. Filled out from reference TRBV5-4 and TRBJ1-4, the complete variable domain reads ETGVTQSPTHLIKTRGQQVTLRCSSQSGHNTVSWYQQALGQGPQFIFQYYREEENGRGNFPPRFSGLQFPNYSSELNVNALELDDSALYLCASSPTGGDEKLFFGSGTQLSVL.

The V and J genes are TRBV19 and TRBJ1-3, with D possibly matching TRBD1 (6 bases). Germline V lookup: CDR1 LNHDA, CDR2 SQIVND (reference sequence). V was shortened by 4 bases and J by 0 bases, with 16 bases between the two germline ends. CDR3 length equals 17 residues. CDR3 amino acids: CASSTMTGTSSGNTIYF. The DNA for the CDR3 is TGTGCCAGTAGTACGATGACAGGCACCAGCTCTGGAAACACCATATATTTT.

This chain links TRBV11-2 with TRBJ2-2, with 10 bases fitting TRBD1. This CDR3 region has 16 residues. V lost 5 bases to trimming and J lost 7 bases; unmatched junction nucleotides: 10. CDR1 SGHAT and CDR2 FQNNGV come from the germline V gene. The chain's CDR3 is CASSASTGGGGGELFF. The CDR3 bases are TGTGCCAGCAGCGCCTCGACAGGGGGCGGAGGCGGGGAGCTGTTTTTT.

The chain couples TRBV4-1 to TRBJ1-3; 9 bases are a match to TRBD1. Per the germline V gene, CDR1 is MGHRA and CDR2 is YSYEKL. The CDR3 has 17 amino acids. Trimming took 1 base from V and 7 from J; bases not matched to a gene: 11. The CDR3 DNA reads TGCGCCAGCAGCCAAGTGTTTTCGACAGGGGGTTGGAACACCATATATTTT. This translates into CASSQVFSTGGWNTIYF.

The chain combines TRBV5-6 with TRBJ2-7; D not resolved. CDR1 SGHDT and CDR2 YYEEEE come from the germline V gene. V gave up 2 bases and J gave up 6 bases, with 9 bases separating them. This CDR3 contains 12 residues. The CDR3 DNA sequence: TGTGCCAGCAGCTTCCAGCAGCGCGAGCAGTACTTC. Translated: CASSFQQREQYF.

This clone showed up just a few times. J is TRBJ2-1 and V is TRBV28; D is ambiguous. Germline loops: CDR1 MDHEN, CDR2 SYDVKM. V lost 7 bases and J 9 bases, leaving 16 bases between the germline ends. The CDR3 length is 13 residues. This CDR3 is CASMRIARGEQFF. In nucleotides, the CDR3 is TGTGCCAGCATGCGAATAGCAAGAGGTGAGCAGTTCTTC.

This chain joins TRBV4-1 and TRBJ1-5; tentatively, D is TRBD1 (6 bases). V was trimmed by 4 bases and J by 1 base, leaving 14 bases between them. CDR3 length equals 16 residues. Germline V gene sequence: CDR1 MGHRA, CDR2 YSYEKL. CDR3 protein: CASSLRGGESNQPQHF. CDR3 DNA sequence: TGCGCCAGCAGCCTAAGAGGGGGGGAAAGCAATCAGCCCCAGCATTTT.

The J gene is TRBJ1-2, the V gene TRBV6-2 or TRBV6-3; possibly TRBD1 for D (5 bases). The germline V and J ends were trimmed by 2 bases and 3 bases, with 13 bases remaining between them. Germline V CDR1 and CDR2: MNHEY, SVGEGT. This CDR3 region has 15 residues. The DNA of the CDR3 is TGTGCCAGCAGTTACCGCGGGGGGGGAGACTATGGCTACACCTTC. This sequence encodes CASSYRGGGDYGYTF.

The genes are TRBV28 and TRBJ2-1, with TRBD1 matching over 8 bases. The CDR3 is 14 residues long. The trim removed 1 base at V and 6 bases at J, leaving 2 bases unmatched. Germline V lookup: CDR1 MDHEN, CDR2 SYDVKM. Here the CDR3 reads CASSLSGQGNEQFF. CDR3 nucleotide sequence: TGTGCCAGCAGTTTATCAGGACAGGGCAATGAGCAGTTCTTC.

This clone showed up just once. The rearrangement uses TRBV7-8 and TRBJ1-2; no clear D. CDR3 length equals 16 residues. Trimming cost V 5 bases and J 0 bases, with 16 bases left between them. Germline CDR1 is SGHVS and CDR2 is FQNEAQ. Written as DNA, the CDR3 is TGTGCCAGCAGCCCCCGGTGGCGAGCGGCTAACTATGGCTACACCTTC. Translated, it gives CASSPRWRAANYGYTF.